This T cell receptor beta chain originates from a study of blood T cell repertoires in COVID-19. The germline V gene has CDR1 LGHDT and CDR2 YNNKEL (reference sequence). This CDR3 comprises 16 residues. The V and J ends lost 2 bases and 3 bases respectively, with 13 bases between them. Produced via immunoSEQ multiplex PCR; TCRdb's table is partial and in-frame only. The sample yields under 250,000 clones, about four fifths seen once. This clonotype originated in a woman in her forties or fifties with acute or convalescent COVID-19. Sequencing was done on a sample of peripheral blood. The rearrangement uses TRBV3-1 (or the pseudogene TRBV3-2) and TRBJ1-4; D ambiguous. The CDR3 region has the DNA TGTGCCAGCAGCCAAAGGTCGACGGGATCTAATGAAAAACTGTTTTTT. This sequence encodes CASSQRSTGSNEKLFF.